One and the same sample provided the 24 T cell receptor beta chains below, sequenced in a study of T cells in Graves' hyperthyroidism and ophthalmopathy. RNA transcripts yielded amplified TCR beta CDR3 regions. First-round RT-PCR targeting the TCR CDR3 was performed with the HTBI primer set. Via MiXCR, TCRdb re-called the multiplex PCR reads, giving one row per CDR3 protein. In the table there are approximately 380,000 distinct CDR3 sequences, about 18% of which are singletons. Material: blood. The receptors were sampled from a woman aged 18-30 years with Graves' hyperthyroidism.

To note about this clonotype: A much more abundant neighbour one base away suggests this may be a read error. V is TRBV11-2 and J is TRBJ2-7; 7 bases agree with TRBD1. V dropped 6 bases and J dropped 2; count of bases not matched to a gene: 7. CDR1 and CDR2 (germline): SGHAT, FQNNGV. The CDR3 has 14 residues. CDR3 DNA: TGTGCCAGCAGGGCCCCGGGACAGACCTACGAGCAGTACTTC. Amino acids: CASRAPGQTYEQYF.

This clonotype was observed many times. The chain links TRBV20-1 to TRBJ2-5; D is possibly TRBD1 (6 bases). V was shortened by 3 bases and J by 3 bases, with 11 bases between the two germline ends. In germline, CDR1 is DFQATT, CDR2 SNEGSKA (reference sequence). The CDR3 is 13 residues long. The CDR3 spells CSARAGVEETQYF. DNA of the CDR3: TGCAGTGCTAGGGCAGGGGTGGAAGAGACCCAGTACTTC.

This clonotype was detected many times. Written as DNA, the CDR3 is TGTGCCAGCAGTTTCAGGGAGGTCTACACTGAAGCTTTCTTT. As protein: CASSFREVYTEAFF. The genes are TRBV6-5 and TRBJ1-1; the D gene is possibly TRBD1 (5 bases). The CDR3 length is 14 residues. Germline lookup yields CDR1 MNHEY and CDR2 SVGAGI. V was cut by 4 bases and J by 3 bases, with 12 bases left in between.

This clonotype was observed at least ten times. The gene calls are TRBV14 and TRBJ1-2, with D unclear. This CDR3 contains 15 residues. In germline, CDR1 is SGHDN, CDR2 FVKESK. The germline V and J ends were trimmed by 0 bases and 1 base, with 9 bases remaining between them. DNA for the CDR3: TGTGCCAGCAGCCAAGATCGAATATTTAACTATGGCTACACCTTC. This encodes CASSQDRIFNYGYTF.

This clonotype has ten or more counts. The rearrangement links TRBV2 to TRBJ1-1; D might be TRBD1 (5 bases). This CDR3 region has 13 residues. V lost 8 bases and J 3 bases, leaving 13 bases between the germline ends. CDR1 and CDR2 from the germline V gene are SNHLY and FYNNEI. The CDR3 DNA sequence: TGTGCCAGCGCCGACAGAGGGGACACTGAAGCTTTCTTT. Amino acids: CASADRGDTEAFF.

This clonotype occurred many times. The chain links TRBV14 to TRBJ2-2; no clear D gene. The CDR3 covers 13 residues. The V gene lost 0 bases and the J gene lost 6 bases, with 5 bases spanning the gap. The germline V gene has CDR1 SGHDN and CDR2 FVKESK. The CDR3 nucleotides are TGTGCCAGCAGCCAAGACCCCGCCGGGGAGCTGTTTTTT. Encoded protein: CASSQDPAGELFF.

In nucleotides, the CDR3 is TGTGCCACCGATTGGGGCTCTGGAAACACCATATATTTT. This encodes CATDWGSGNTIYF. The rearrangement uses TRBV6-1 and TRBJ1-3; no clear D. The CDR3 runs 13 residues. V lost 10 bases, J lost 0 bases, and 10 bases lay in between. Germline CDR1 reads MNHNS; CDR2 reads SASEGT.

This clonotype occurred many times. The chain joins TRBV20-1 to TRBJ2-7; D might be TRBD2 (5 bases). Germline assignment: CDR1 DFQATT and CDR2 SNEGSKA (reference sequence). The germline V and J ends were trimmed by 6 bases and 4 bases, with 19 bases remaining between them. The CDR3 runs to 14 residues. The CDR3 nucleotides read TGCAGTGCGGCAACCGGGATACTTTCTTACGAGCAGTACTTC. This sequence encodes CSAATGILSYEQYF.

This clonotype was observed at least ten times. DNA for the CDR3: TGTGCCACCAGTGAGCCACAGGGGGGAGAGGAGACCCAGTACTTC. It is translated as CATSEPQGGEETQYF. V usage is TRBV24-1 and J usage is TRBJ2-5; the match to TRBD1 covers 8 bases. CDR3 size: 15 residues. Germline lookup yields CDR1 KGHDR and CDR2 SFDVKD. Losses at the gene ends were 4 bases for V and 5 bases for J; bases not matched to a gene: 8.

This clonotype occurred many times. The rearrangement joins TRBV6-1 to TRBJ2-5, with 9 nucleotides matching TRBD2. Trimming removed 4 bases from V and 5 bases from J; junction bases left unmatched: 8. The germline V gene has CDR1 MNHNS and CDR2 SASEGT. This CDR3 is 15 amino acids long. In DNA form, the CDR3 reads TGTGCCAGCAGTGTCTGGGGACTAGCCCGCGAGACCCAGTACTTC. Amino acid sequence: CASSVWGLARETQYF.

At least ten counts were recorded for this clonotype. J is TRBJ1-2 and V is TRBV6-1; D not resolved. The germline V and J ends were trimmed by 7 bases and 8 bases, with 11 bases remaining between them. CDR3 length: 11 residues. The V gene's germline CDR1 is MNHNS and CDR2 SASEGT. The CDR3 DNA follows: TGTGCCAGCACCCGGGCCTCCGGCTACACCTTC. This translates into CASTRASGYTF.

This clonotype was found many times. The chain has TRBV2 and TRBJ2-7; 7 nucleotides line up with TRBD2. The trim removed 7 bases at V and 6 bases at J, leaving 6 bases unmatched. Germline-derived CDR1 and CDR2 are SNHLY and FYNNEI. CDR3 length: 12 amino acids. CDR3 amino acids: CASKWGEGEQYF. The CDR3 nucleotides read TGTGCCAGCAAGTGGGGGGAGGGCGAGCAGTACTTC. Supplemented by reference TRBV2 and TRBJ2-7, the full variable domain reads EPEVTQTPSHQVTQMGQEVILRCVPISNHLYFYWYRQILGQKVEFLVSFYNNEISEKSEIFDDQFSVERPDGSNFTLKIRSTKLEDSAMYFCASKWGEGEQYFGPGTRLTVT.

This chain uses TRBV6-1 with TRBJ2-7, with TRBD1 as a possible D gene (5 bases). Germline values: CDR1 MNHNS, CDR2 SASEGT. With 6 bases removed from V and 3 bases from J, the gap between germline ends came to 18 bases. The CDR3 runs 15 residues. The CDR3 sequence is CASSDTVQGNYEQYF. The CDR3 nucleotides are TGTGCCAGCAGCGACACCGTGCAGGGAAACTACGAGCAGTACTTC.

This clonotype was observed at least ten times. The V call is TRBV19, the J call TRBJ1-2, with 9 bases identical to TRBD1. Germline CDR1 reads LNHDA; CDR2 reads SQIVND (reference sequence). The CDR3 is 16 amino acids. With 7 bases clipped from V and 4 bases from J, the junction kept 13 bases outside the gene matches. This CDR3 reads CASTDRGARATYGYTF. In nucleotides, the CDR3 is TGTGCCAGTACTGACAGGGGGGCTCGAGCGACCTATGGCTACACCTTC.

This clonotype was seen repeatedly, ten times or more. V is TRBV28 and J is TRBJ1-3; 8 bases fit TRBD1. V lost 3 bases to trimming and J lost 2 bases; unmatched junction nucleotides: 6. Germline loops: CDR1 MDHEN, CDR2 SYDVKM. The CDR3 sequence is 16 residues long. The CDR3 nucleotides read TGTGCCAGCAGTTTGTCCCAGACAGGGGCTGGAAACACCATATATTTT. It specifies CASSLSQTGAGNTIYF.

This clonotype has ten or more counts. The rearrangement uses TRBV6-5 and TRBJ1-1; the D gene is possibly TRBD1 (6 bases). There are 15 residues in the CDR3. Trimming pared 2 bases from V and 1 base from J, leaving 11 bases between. Germline CDR1 and CDR2: MNHEY and SVGAGI. CDR3 bases: TGTGCCAGCAGTTACCCAGGACAGACGAACACTGAAGCTTTCTTT. Amino acid sequence: CASSYPGQTNTEAFF.

This clonotype was found many times. The V call is TRBV5-1, the J call TRBJ2-5, with 8 bases aligning to TRBD2. Germline V gene lookup returns CDR1 SGHRS and CDR2 YFSETQ. CDR3 length: 14 amino acids. Losses at the gene ends were 0 bases for V and 4 bases for J; bases not matched to a gene: 2. The CDR3 protein is CASSLDLAGETQYF. CDR3 coding DNA: TGCGCCAGCAGCTTGGACCTAGCGGGAGAGACCCAGTACTTC.

This clonotype was seen at least ten times. V gene TRBV28 combines with J gene TRBJ2-7, with D perhaps TRBD2 (5 bases). From germline, CDR1 is MDHEN and CDR2 SYDVKM. This CDR3 is 13 amino acids long. Trimming shortened V by 5 bases and J by 2 bases, and 10 bases separated the two germline ends. The CDR3 here is CASSTSGTYEQYF. As DNA, the CDR3 is TGTGCCAGCAGTACCTCGGGAACCTACGAGCAGTACTTC.

The chain combines TRBV6-5 with TRBJ1-1; no definite D call. The CDR3 covers 14 residues. The V and J ends lost 4 bases and 1 base respectively, with 10 bases between them. The germline gives CDR1 MNHEY, CDR2 SVGAGI. CDR3 in DNA: TGTGCCAGCAGTTCCGGGCTAGGGAACACTGAAGCTTTCTTT. Its translation is CASSSGLGNTEAFF.

This clonotype was observed many times. The chain joins TRBV2 to TRBJ2-5; maybe TRBD2 (5 bases). The ends were cut back, 7 bases at V and 6 bases at J, with 15 bases in the middle. This CDR3 has 13 residues. Germline CDR1 SNHLY, CDR2 FYNNEI. The CDR3 bases are TGTGCCAGCACCCTGGCGGGTGGGCAGACCCAGTACTTC. Its protein is CASTLAGGQTQYF.

This clonotype was seen repeatedly, ten times or more. The chain employs TRBV13 and TRBJ2-2; maybe TRBD2 (5 bases). The CDR3 sequence is 16 residues long. V gave up 5 bases and J gave up 2 bases, with 15 bases separating them. CDR1 PRHDT and CDR2 FYEKMQ come from the germline V gene (reference sequence). The CDR3 reads CASSTSSSRNTGELFF. The CDR3 bases are TGTGCCAGCAGCACATCTAGCTCCCGAAACACCGGGGAGCTGTTTTTT.

This clonotype has at least ten counts. The rearrangement links TRBV12-3 or TRBV12-4 to TRBJ2-7, with a weak D call TRBD1 (7 bases). Trimming cost V 5 bases and J 5 bases, with 13 bases left between them. This CDR3 has 13 amino acids. The CDR3 DNA reads TGTGCCAGCAGTCCAGGGGGGCATAACGAGCAGTACTTC. Residues: CASSPGGHNEQYF.

Only a few counts were recorded for this clonotype. CDR3 in DNA: TGCGCCAGCAGCTTCTCCTATAAGGGGCCTGAAGCTTTCTTT. It is translated as CASSFSYKGPEAFF. V gene TRBV10-2 combines with J gene TRBJ1-1; D might be TRBD1 (5 bases). Germline lookup yields CDR1 WSHSY and CDR2 SAAADI. Trimming pared 6 bases from V and 6 bases from J, leaving 17 bases between. This CDR3 spans 14 amino acids.

Ten or more counts support this clonotype. This chain uses TRBV9 with TRBJ2-2; 8 bases agree with TRBD2. The J segment lost 4 bases and the V segment lost 0 bases, leaving 5 bases of the junction unmatched. Germline V gene data show CDR1 as SGDLS and CDR2 as YYNGEE. The CDR3 runs to 16 residues. The CDR3 sequence: CASSVGSGVGTGELFF. The CDR3, as DNA: TGTGCCAGCAGCGTAGGTAGCGGGGTCGGCACCGGGGAGCTGTTTTTT.